These T cell receptor beta chains were read from a single sample in a study of T cell repertoires in cytomegalovirus infection. TCRdb redid the calling of the reads with MiXCR, one entry per CDR3 protein. The sample yields 150,000 to 200,000 distinct CDR3 sequences, roughly 19% seen once. Source material: PBMCs. The receptors were gathered from a human donor in good health (CMV status not recorded). Some clones in this sample may be carry-over from other donors' samples. The CDR3 runs from the conserved cysteine through the conserved F or W. Fields, in order: V gene, J gene, clone size, D gene, CDR3 DNA, CDR3 protein. D genes are given only for firm matches. Only some rows state a clone size, as once, few, many or a class for expanded clones.

>TRBV5-1|TRBJ1-1|.|.
TGCGCCAGCAGCTCGGGGGTCGGGGCGTACACTGAAGCTTTCTTT
CASSSGVGAYTEAFF
>TRBV4-1|TRBJ2-5|.|.
TGCGCCAGCAGCCAAGACCCCGAGGTGGCCCAGTACTTC
CASSQDPEVAQYF
>TRBV25-1|TRBJ1-3|few|.
TGTGCCAGCAGTGAAGGGGCTTACTCTGGAAACACCATATATTTT
CASSEGAYSGNTIYF
>TRBV15|TRBJ1-1|few|.
TGTGCCACCAGCGAACAGCGGCTAAACACTGAAGCTTTCTTT
CATSEQRLNTEAFF
>TRBV11-2|TRBJ2-7|.|.
TGTGCCAGCAGCTTATATCAGGACTGGGTCTACGAGCAGTACTTC
CASSLYQDWVYEQYF
>TRBV12-3/TRBV12-4|TRBJ1-5|many|TRBD1
TGTGCCAGCAGTTTAAGAGACAGGGGAAGCAATCAGCCCCAGCATTTT
CASSLRDRGSNQPQHF
>TRBV6-5|TRBJ2-2|few|TRBD2
TGTGCCAGCAGTCCGGGGACTAGCGGGGAGCTGTTTTTT
CASSPGTSGELFF
>TRBV20-1|TRBJ2-3|few|.
TGCAGTGCTAGACCTTCCTTCGGAAACACAGATACGCAGTATTTT
CSARPSFGNTDTQYF
>TRBV6-5|TRBJ2-1|few|.
TGTGCCAGCAGTTACCGGGGATCCTACAATGAGCAGTTCTTC
CASSYRGSYNEQFF
>TRBV20-1|TRBJ2-1|few|TRBD2
TGCAGTGCTCCTCTAGCGGGTTTGAACAATGAGCAGTTCTTC
CSAPLAGLNNEQFF
>TRBV7-3|TRBJ1-2|.|.
TGTGCCAGCAGCCCCGGGACATCCTCCAGCTACACCTTC
CASSPGTSSSYTF
>TRBV18|TRBJ1-2|few|.
TGTGCCAGCTCGTCAACGACAGTTTTCAGCTATGGCTACACCTTC
CASSSTTVFSYGYTF
>TRBV28|TRBJ1-1|many|.
TGTGCCAGCAGTTTAGGGCAGATGAACACTGAAGCTTTCTTT
CASSLGQMNTEAFF